This T cell receptor (beta chain) was sequenced for a study of Ad26.COV2.S vaccination and SARS-CoV-2 variants. Concerning this clone: Its antigen is not known.

Only in-frame clones appear in the TCRdb table, and some are missing; sequencing was by immunoSEQ multiplex PCR. The repertoire consists of about 87,000 clones, with 82% occurring once and the leading ten covering roughly 15%. The CDR3 length is 9 residues. Trimming cost V 8 bases and J 6 bases, with 6 bases left between them. The germline gives CDR1 DFQATT, CDR2 SNEGSKA (reference sequence). Study-level findings and limits: Spike-specific TCR breadth in vaccine recipients exceeded that seen in placebo recipients. Measures of TCR breadth and depth may have fallen short of total T cell responses.

The chain links TRBV20-1 to TRBJ2-3; D is unclear. The sequence derives from a human donor who had recovered from COVID-19. The material was peripheral blood, obtained after recovery from COVID-19. The CDR3 region has the DNA TGCAGTCGTTCCGATACGCAGTATTTT. Amino acid sequence: CSRSDTQYF.